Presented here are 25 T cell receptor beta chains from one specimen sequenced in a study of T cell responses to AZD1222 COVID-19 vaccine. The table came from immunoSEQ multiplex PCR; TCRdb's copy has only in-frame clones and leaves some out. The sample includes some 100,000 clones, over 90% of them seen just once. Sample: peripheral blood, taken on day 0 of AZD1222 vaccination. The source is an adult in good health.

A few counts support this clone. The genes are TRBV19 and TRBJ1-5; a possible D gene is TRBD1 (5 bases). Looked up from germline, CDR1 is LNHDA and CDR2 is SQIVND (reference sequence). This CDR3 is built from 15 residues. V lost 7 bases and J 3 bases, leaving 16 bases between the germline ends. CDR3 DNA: TGTGCCAGTACCCCAAGGCAGGGCCCCAATCAGCCCCAGCATTTT. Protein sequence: CASTPRQGPNQPQHF.

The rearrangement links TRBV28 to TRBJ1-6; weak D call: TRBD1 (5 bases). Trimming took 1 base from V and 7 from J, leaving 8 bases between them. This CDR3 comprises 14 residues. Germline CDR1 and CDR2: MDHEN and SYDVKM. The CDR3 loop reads CASSLYDRNSPLHF. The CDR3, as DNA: TGTGCCAGCAGTTTATACGACAGAAATTCACCCCTCCACTTT.

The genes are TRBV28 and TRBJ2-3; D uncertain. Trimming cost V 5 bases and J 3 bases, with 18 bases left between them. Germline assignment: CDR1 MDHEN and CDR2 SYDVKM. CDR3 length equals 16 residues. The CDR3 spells CASSPSANRRTDTQYF. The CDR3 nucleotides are TGTGCCAGCAGTCCAAGCGCGAATAGAAGAACAGATACGCAGTATTTT.

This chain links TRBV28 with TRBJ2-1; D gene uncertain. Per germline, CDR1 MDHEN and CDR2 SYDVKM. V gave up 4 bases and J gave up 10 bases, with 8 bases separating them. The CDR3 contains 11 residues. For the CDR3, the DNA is TGTGCCAGCAGTTCCTATCGGGAGCAGTTCTTC. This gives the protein CASSSYREQFF.

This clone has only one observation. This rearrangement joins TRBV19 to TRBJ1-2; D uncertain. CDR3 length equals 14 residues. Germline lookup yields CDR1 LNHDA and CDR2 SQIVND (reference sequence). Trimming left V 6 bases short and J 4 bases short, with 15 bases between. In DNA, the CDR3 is TGTGCCAGTAGGGCCCGGATAGGACTCTATGGCTACACCTTC. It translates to CASRARIGLYGYTF.

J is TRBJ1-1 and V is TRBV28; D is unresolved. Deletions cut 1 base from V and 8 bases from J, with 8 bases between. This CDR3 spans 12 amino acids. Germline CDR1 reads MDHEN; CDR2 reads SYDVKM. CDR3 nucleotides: TGTGCCAGCAGTTTATCGTTTCGGGAAGCTTTCTTT. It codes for CASSLSFREAFF.

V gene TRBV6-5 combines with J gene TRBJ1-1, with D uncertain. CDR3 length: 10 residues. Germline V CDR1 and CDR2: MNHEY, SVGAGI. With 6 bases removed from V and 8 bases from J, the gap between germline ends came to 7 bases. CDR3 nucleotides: TGTGCCAGCAGCGCTGGCGAAGCTTTCTTT. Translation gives CASSAGEAFF.

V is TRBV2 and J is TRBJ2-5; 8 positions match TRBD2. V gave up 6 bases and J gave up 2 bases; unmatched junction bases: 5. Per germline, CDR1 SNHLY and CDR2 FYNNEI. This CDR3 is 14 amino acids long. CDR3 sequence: CASRRGERQETQYF. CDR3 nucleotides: TGTGCCAGCAGGCGGGGGGAGAGGCAAGAGACCCAGTACTTC.

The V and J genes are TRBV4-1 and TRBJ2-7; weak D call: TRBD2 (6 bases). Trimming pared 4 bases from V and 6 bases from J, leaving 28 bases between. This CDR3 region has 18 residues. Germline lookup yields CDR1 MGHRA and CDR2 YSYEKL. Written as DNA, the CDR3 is TGCGCCAGCAGCCCACAGGTCAGTCCGGGACTTTCCTTTCTCGAGCAGTACTTC. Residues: CASSPQVSPGLSFLEQYF.

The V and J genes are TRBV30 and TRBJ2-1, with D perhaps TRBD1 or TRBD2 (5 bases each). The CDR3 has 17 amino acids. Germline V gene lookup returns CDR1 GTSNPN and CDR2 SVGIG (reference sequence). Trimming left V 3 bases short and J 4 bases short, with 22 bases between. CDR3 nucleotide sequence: TGTGCCTGGAGCCTAGGGGCAAATCCAGGAGGTTACAATGAGCAGTTCTTC. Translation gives CAWSLGANPGGYNEQFF.

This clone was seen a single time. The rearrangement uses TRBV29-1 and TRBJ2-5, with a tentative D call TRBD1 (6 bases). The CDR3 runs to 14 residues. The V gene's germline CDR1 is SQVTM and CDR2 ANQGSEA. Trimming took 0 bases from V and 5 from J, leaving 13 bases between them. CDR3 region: CSVEDRGMWETQYF. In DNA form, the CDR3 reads TGCAGCGTTGAAGACAGGGGAATGTGGGAGACCCAGTACTTC.

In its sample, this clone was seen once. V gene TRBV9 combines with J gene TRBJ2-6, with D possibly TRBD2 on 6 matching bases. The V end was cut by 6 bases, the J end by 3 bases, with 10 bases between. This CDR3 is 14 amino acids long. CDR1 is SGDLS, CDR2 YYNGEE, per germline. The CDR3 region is CASNRGSGANVLTF. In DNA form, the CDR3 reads TGTGCCAGCAATCGGGGGAGTGGGGCCAACGTCCTGACTTTC.

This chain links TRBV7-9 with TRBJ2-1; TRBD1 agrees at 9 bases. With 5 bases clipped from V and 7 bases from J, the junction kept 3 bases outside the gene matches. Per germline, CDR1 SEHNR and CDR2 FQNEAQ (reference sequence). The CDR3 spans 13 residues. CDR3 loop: CASSLTGGNEQFF. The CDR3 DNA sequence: TGTGCCAGCAGCCTGACAGGGGGGAATGAGCAGTTCTTC.

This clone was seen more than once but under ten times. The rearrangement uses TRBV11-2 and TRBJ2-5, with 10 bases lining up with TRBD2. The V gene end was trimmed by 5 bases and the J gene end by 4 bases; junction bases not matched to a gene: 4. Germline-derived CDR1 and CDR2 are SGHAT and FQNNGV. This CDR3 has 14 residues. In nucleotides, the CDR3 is TGTGCCAGCAGCCCGTGGACTAGCGGAGAGACCCAGTACTTC. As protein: CASSPWTSGETQYF. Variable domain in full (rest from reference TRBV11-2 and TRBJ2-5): EAGVAQSPRYKIIEKRQSVAFWCNPISGHATLYWYQQILGQGPKLLIQFQNNGVVDDSQLPKDRFSAERLKGVDSTLKIQPAKLEDSAVYLCASSPWTSGETQYFGPGTRLLVL.

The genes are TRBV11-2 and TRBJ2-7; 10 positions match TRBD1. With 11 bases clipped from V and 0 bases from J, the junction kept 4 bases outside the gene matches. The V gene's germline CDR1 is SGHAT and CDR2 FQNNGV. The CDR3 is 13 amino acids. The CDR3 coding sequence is TGTGCCGTCCGACAGGGGGCCTCCTACGAGCAGTACTTC. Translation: CAVRQGASYEQYF.

The CDR3 loop is CASSSLWGTVTDTQYF. CDR3 bases: TGTGCCAGCAGCTCCCTCTGGGGGACTGTCACAGATACGCAGTATTTT. This chain uses TRBV7-6 with TRBJ2-3; a possible D gene is TRBD2 (6 bases). Trimming cost V 4 bases and J 2 bases, with 16 bases left between them. This CDR3 is built from 16 residues. Germline CDR1 and CDR2: SGHVS and FNYEAQ.

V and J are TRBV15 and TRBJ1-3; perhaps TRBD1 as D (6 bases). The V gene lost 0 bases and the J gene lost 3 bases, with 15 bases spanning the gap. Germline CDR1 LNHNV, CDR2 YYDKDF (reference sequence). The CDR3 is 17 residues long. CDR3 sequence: CATSRDPGGGGGNTIYF. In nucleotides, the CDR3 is TGTGCCACCAGCAGAGATCCCGGAGGAGGGGGTGGAAACACCATATATTTT.

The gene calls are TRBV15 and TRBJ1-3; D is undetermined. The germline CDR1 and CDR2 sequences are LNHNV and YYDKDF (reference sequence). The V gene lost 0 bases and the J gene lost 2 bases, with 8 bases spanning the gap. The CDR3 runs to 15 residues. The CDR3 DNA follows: TGTGCCACCAGCAGAGATAGAGCAGCTGGAAACACCATATATTTT. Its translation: CATSRDRAAGNTIYF.

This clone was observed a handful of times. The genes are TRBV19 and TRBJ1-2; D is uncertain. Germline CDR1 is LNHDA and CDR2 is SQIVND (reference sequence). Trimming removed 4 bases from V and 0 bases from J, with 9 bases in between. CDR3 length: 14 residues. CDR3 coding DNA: TGTGCCAGTAGTACCCGGAACACTAACTATGGCTACACCTTC. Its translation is CASSTRNTNYGYTF.

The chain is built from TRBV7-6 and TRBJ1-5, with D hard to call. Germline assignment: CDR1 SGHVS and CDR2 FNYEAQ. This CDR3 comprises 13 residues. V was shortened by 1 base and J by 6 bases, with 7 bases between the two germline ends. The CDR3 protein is CASSLEGRQPQHF. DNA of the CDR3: TGTGCCAGCAGCTTAGAGGGTCGTCAGCCCCAGCATTTT.

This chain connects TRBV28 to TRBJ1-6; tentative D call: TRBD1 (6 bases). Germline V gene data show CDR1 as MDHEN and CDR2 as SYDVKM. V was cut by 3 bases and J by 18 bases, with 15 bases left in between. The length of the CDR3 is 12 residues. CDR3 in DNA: TGTGCCAGCAGTTTTGGGGGGCGCCCAACCCACTTT. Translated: CASSFGGRPTHF.

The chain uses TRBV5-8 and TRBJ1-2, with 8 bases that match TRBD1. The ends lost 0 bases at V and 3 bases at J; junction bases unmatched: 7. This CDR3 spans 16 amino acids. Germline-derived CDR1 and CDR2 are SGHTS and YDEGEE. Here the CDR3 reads CASSLAPRGRDYGYTF. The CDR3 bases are TGTGCCAGCAGCTTGGCACCCAGGGGGCGCGACTATGGCTACACCTTC.

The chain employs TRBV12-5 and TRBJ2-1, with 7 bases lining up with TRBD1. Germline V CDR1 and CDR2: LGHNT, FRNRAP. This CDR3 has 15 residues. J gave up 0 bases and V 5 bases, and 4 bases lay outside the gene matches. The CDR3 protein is CASGKGGSSYNEQFF. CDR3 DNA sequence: TGTGCTAGTGGTAAAGGGGGCAGCTCCTACAATGAGCAGTTCTTC.

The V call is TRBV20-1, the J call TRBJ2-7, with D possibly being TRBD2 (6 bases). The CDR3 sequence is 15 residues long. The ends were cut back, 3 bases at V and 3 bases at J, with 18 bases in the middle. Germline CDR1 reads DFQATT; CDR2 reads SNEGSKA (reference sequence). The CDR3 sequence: CSASIFAGLDYEQYF. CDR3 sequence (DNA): TGCAGTGCTAGTATTTTCGCGGGGCTGGACTACGAGCAGTACTTC.

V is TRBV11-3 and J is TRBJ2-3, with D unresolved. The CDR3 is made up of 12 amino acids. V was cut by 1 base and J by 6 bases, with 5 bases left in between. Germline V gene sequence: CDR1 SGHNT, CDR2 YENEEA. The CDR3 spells CASSLGTDTQYF. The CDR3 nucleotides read TGTGCCAGCAGCTTAGGAACTGATACGCAGTATTTT. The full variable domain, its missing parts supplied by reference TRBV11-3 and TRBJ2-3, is EAGVVQSPRYKIIEKKQPVAFWCNPISGHNTLYWYLQNLGQGPELLIRYENEEAVDDSQLPKDRFSAERLKGVDSTLKIQPAELGDSAVYLCASSLGTDTQYFGPGTRLTVL.